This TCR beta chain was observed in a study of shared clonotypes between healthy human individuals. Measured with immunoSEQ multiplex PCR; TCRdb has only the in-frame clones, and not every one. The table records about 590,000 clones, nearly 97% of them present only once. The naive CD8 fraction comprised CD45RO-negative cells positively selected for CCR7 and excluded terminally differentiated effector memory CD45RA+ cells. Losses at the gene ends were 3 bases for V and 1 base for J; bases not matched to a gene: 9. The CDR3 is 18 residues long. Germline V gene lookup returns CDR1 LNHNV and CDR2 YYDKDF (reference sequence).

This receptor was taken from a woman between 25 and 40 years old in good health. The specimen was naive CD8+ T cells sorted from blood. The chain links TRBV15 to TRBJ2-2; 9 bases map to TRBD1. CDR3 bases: TGTGCCACCAGCAGCACTCGGGGGACAGGGAGGAACACCGGGGAGCTGTTTTTT. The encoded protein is CATSSTRGTGRNTGELFF.